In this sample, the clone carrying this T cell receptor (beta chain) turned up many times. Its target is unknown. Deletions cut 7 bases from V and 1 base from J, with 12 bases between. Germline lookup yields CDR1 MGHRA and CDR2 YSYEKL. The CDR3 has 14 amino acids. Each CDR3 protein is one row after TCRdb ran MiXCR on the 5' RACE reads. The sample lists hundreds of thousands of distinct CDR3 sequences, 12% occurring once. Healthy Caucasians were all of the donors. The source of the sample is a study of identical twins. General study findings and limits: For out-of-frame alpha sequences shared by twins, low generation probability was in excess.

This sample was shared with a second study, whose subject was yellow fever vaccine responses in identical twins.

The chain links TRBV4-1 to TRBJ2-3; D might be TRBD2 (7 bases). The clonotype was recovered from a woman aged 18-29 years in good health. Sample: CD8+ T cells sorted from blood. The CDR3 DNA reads TGCGCCAGCACGCGGGGGACACGCACAGATACGCAGTATTTT. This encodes CASTRGTRTDTQYF.